The rows below give T cell receptor beta chains drawn from one sample of a study of T cell clones after liver transplantation. Measured with immunoSEQ multiplex PCR; TCRdb has only the in-frame clones, and not every one. Of roughly 49,000 clones listed, approximately 71% are singletons. This material consisted of CD4+ T cells from blood, taken around 52 months after liver transplant. These receptors were obtained from a human patient who received a liver transplant. Some T cells may possibly be graft donor cells. Both conserved end residues are part of each CDR3. The order of the fields is CDR3 DNA, CDR3 protein, D gene, V gene, clone size, J gene. A D gene is named only where the DNA matches it firmly. The size of a clone is reported for some rows only, either as once, few or many, or as a class for expanded clones.

TGTGCCAGCAGTTCCCTGACTAGCGGGGGGAGGAATGAGCAGTTCTTC,CASSSLTSGGRNEQFF,TRBD2,TRBV6-5,many,TRBJ2-1
TGTGCCAGCAGGTCCACCGGGACAGGGTTTTACAATGAGCAGTTCTTC,CASRSTGTGFYNEQFF,TRBD1,TRBV28,.,TRBJ2-1
TGTGCCTGGACTCTAAGCTCCTATAATTCACCCCTCCACTTT,CAWTLSSYNSPLHF,.,TRBV30,.,TRBJ1-6
TGTGCCAGTAGTCCAGCCGGGACGCCCTCTGGGGCCAACGTCCTGACTTTC,CASSPAGTPSGANVLTF,.,TRBV19,.,TRBJ2-6
TGTGCCAGCAGCTTAATGTGGAGCACAGATACGCAGTATTTT,CASSLMWSTDTQYF,.,TRBV7-2,.,TRBJ2-3
TGTGCCAGCAGCGTAGCGGGCCAGGGGACCCAGTACTTC,CASSVAGQGTQYF,TRBD2,TRBV7-3,.,TRBJ2-5
TGTGCCAGCAGTGAATATGGGGGATCCGACGAGCAGTACTTC,CASSEYGGSDEQYF,.,TRBV25-1,many,TRBJ2-7
TGCGCCAGCAGCCTCGCTTTTCAGGGGGCGTCGAGCACTGAAGCTTTCTTT,CASSLAFQGASSTEAFF,TRBD1,TRBV5-1,.,TRBJ1-1
TGCGCCAGCAGCCAAGATGGCGGGGGGATGAGCTCCTATAATTCACCCCTCCACTTT,CASSQDGGGMSSYNSPLHF,.,TRBV4-1,.,TRBJ1-6
TGTGCCTGGAGTGTACGCTTGAGACAGGGGATAACCAATGAGCAGTTCTTC,CAWSVRLRQGITNEQFF,TRBD1,TRBV30,.,TRBJ2-1
TGTGCCAGCAGTTCGGCGGGAACCGGGGAGCTGTTTTTT,CASSSAGTGELFF,.,TRBV27,.,TRBJ2-2
TGTGCCAGTAGTATTACTGGGGAAAGCTACGAGCAGTACTTC,CASSITGESYEQYF,.,TRBV19,.,TRBJ2-7
TGTGCCAGCAGCCCCGGTGGTAGCGGGGGCCACGAGCAGTACTTC,CASSPGGSGGHEQYF,TRBD2,TRBV5-4,many,TRBJ2-7
TGTGCCAGCAGCACTCGTAGCGGATCAAAGGGGGATGAGCAGTTCTTC,CASSTRSGSKGDEQFF,.,TRBV5-4,.,TRBJ2-1
TGTGCCAGCAGCTTGGACAGCCCCTATAGCAATCAGCCCCAGCATTTT,CASSLDSPYSNQPQHF,.,TRBV7-2,.,TRBJ1-5
TGTGCCAGCAGTCGGGACGGCAATCAGCCCCAGCATTTT,CASSRDGNQPQHF,.,TRBV28,.,TRBJ1-5
TGTGCCAGCAGTTTTCCACAGGGTGAAACCATATATTTT,CASSFPQGETIYF,.,TRBV7-9,.,TRBJ1-3
TGTGCCAGCAGCCGTCCGGGACAGCTCTCTACGAAGCAGTACTTC,CASSRPGQLSTKQYF,TRBD1,TRBV16,.,TRBJ2-7
TGTGCCAGCAGCCAAGGACAGGGAGAAAACTATGGCTACACCTTC,CASSQGQGENYGYTF,TRBD1,TRBV4-2,.,TRBJ1-2
TGTGCCAGCAGTTACCCGGCTGCTGAACATTACGAGCAGTACTTC,CASSYPAAEHYEQYF,.,TRBV6-6,.,TRBJ2-7
TGTGCCAGCACCCAACAGGGGATGAACACTGAAGCTTTCTTT,CASTQQGMNTEAFF,TRBD1,TRBV5-4,.,TRBJ1-1
TGTGCCAGCAGCGACAAGCGGGGGGGCTTCAATGAGCAGTTCTTC,CASSDKRGGFNEQFF,TRBD2,TRBV5-3,.,TRBJ2-1
TGTGCCAGCAGTATACAGGGTACCAAAAACATTCAGTACTTC,CASSIQGTKNIQYF,.,TRBV28,.,TRBJ2-4
TGTGCCAGCAGCCCCGGGACAGGGGGCAAACAGCCCCAGCATTTT,CASSPGTGGKQPQHF,TRBD1,TRBV6-5,.,TRBJ1-5
TGTGCCAGTAGTCGGGGACAGGGAGGTGGCTACACCTTC,CASSRGQGGGYTF,TRBD1,TRBV19,.,TRBJ1-2
TGTGCCAGCAGCCAAGCTTGGGCGTACTCCTACGAGCAGTACTTC,CASSQAWAYSYEQYF,.,TRBV14,few,TRBJ2-7
TGCGCCGGAAAACAGGGGGACGGCACTGAAGCTTTCTTT,CAGKQGDGTEAFF,TRBD1,TRBV10-1,.,TRBJ1-1
TGTGCCTGGAGTCTTACTACGTCCTACGAGCAGTACTTC,CAWSLTTSYEQYF,.,TRBV30,.,TRBJ2-7
TGTGCCAGCAGACAAGGACAGGGGGCTTACGAGCAGTACTTC,CASRQGQGAYEQYF,TRBD1,TRBV6-6,.,TRBJ2-7
TGTGCCAGCAGCGTCTCGGGGGCAAATGAAAAACTGTTTTTT,CASSVSGANEKLFF,.,TRBV9,.,TRBJ1-4
TGTGCCAGTATGCCTCTCCAGGGGAAGGGAGAGACCCAGTACTTC,CASMPLQGKGETQYF,.,TRBV19,.,TRBJ2-5
TGTGCCAGCAGTCAATATACGGTCGGGAACACTGAAGCTTTCTTT,CASSQYTVGNTEAFF,.,TRBV5-5,.,TRBJ1-1
TGCGCCAGCAGCCAAGAGGTACGGGGGGTAAGTGGCTACACCTTC,CASSQEVRGVSGYTF,.,TRBV4-1,.,TRBJ1-2
TGTGCCAGCAGCGCCCTAACGGGGAACACCGGGGAGCTGTTTTTT,CASSALTGNTGELFF,.,TRBV9,once,TRBJ2-2
TGCAGCGTTGAAGGACTGGGACAGAAGTACTTC,CSVEGLGQKYF,TRBD1,TRBV29-1,.,TRBJ2-7
TGTGCCTCGGGCCGGAGTAGCGGCACAGATACGCAGTATTTT,CASGRSSGTDTQYF,.,TRBV30,few,TRBJ2-3
TGTGCCAGTAGTATAGACGGGTTACAAGAGACCCAGTACTTC,CASSIDGLQETQYF,.,TRBV19,.,TRBJ2-5
TGTGCCAGCAGCCTGAGTATCAATCAGCCCCAGCATTTT,CASSLSINQPQHF,.,TRBV5-4,once,TRBJ1-5
TGCAGCGGAATTCGACAGGGGACCACCGGGGAGCTGTTTTTT,CSGIRQGTTGELFF,TRBD1,TRBV29-1,.,TRBJ2-2
TGTGCCAGCAGCTCCGCCCCCTCCGGGACACTTCGGGATGAGCAGTTCTTC,CASSSAPSGTLRDEQFF,.,TRBV11-2,.,TRBJ2-1